This T cell receptor beta chain was sequenced in a study of OX40 agonist ivuxolimab in advanced cancers. Study background: Patients received the agonistic anti-OX40 (CD134) antibody ivuxolimab. Every patient in dose escalation had hepatocellular carcinoma, melanoma, renal cell or head and neck cancer. Study observations and caveats: Some patients without response likewise showed low normalized clonal expansion.

The table lists this clone with a few counts. Its antigen is still unknown. Some clones are missing from TCRdb's copy, which holds only in-frame ones; the method was immunoSEQ multiplex PCR. The table records some 33,000 clones, roughly 89% of them present only once. The CDR3 has 10 amino acids. Trimming removed 8 bases at V and 3 bases at J, with 5 bases between. Germline values: CDR1 WSHSY, CDR2 SAAADI. Specimen: CD4+ or CD8+ T cells sorted from blood, collected in a trial of the OX40 agonist ivuxolimab. This TCR derives from an adult with an advanced solid tumor such as melanoma, head and neck, liver or kidney cancer. The chain carries TRBV10-2 and TRBJ2-7; D gene uncertain. CDR3: CASSDYEQYF. As DNA, the CDR3 is TGCGCCAGCTCCGACTACGAGCAGTACTTC.